The present T cell receptor (beta chain) was sequenced within a study of blood T cell repertoires in COVID-19 (dated by TCRdb to about 2020). Background for the entire study: Collaborator samples came from the United States, Italy and Spain and covered acute and convalescent phases of COVID-19. The prospective study material was composed of cDNA or gDNA derived from T cells, B-cell-depleted T cells, or PBMCs. Deeply sampled blood TCRbeta repertoires from subjects exposed to, actively infected with, or recovered from COVID-19 were included in the dataset. The repertoires were released in a freely available public database meant as a resource for research on the immune response to SARS-CoV-2. The samples were drawn from the first 160 participants of the ongoing ImmuneRACE study and from 1,254 subjects provided by 6 global collaborators. The sample metadata nearly always contained a de-identified subject ID, COVID-19 status, age in years and sex. Where available, HLA class I and class II types were obtained from metadata supplied by the sample provider rather than from assay-based typing.

The germline V gene yields MNHEY for CDR1 and SVGAGI for CDR2. The V and J ends are trimmed by 0 bases and 5 bases, leaving 8 bases between them. The CDR3 measures 14 amino acids from cysteine to phenylalanine. Left in the record is the CDR3 DNA by itself, 42 bases read in frame from the first base. The collaborating institutions used their own protocols to collect whole blood in K2EDTA tubes. For TCRbeta analysis, collaborator samples were shipped as frozen whole blood, as isolated PBMCs, or as DNA extracted from either sample type. This clone appeared a single time. Its target antigen remains unknown. No much larger clonotype is one base removed from it; base qualities were not supplied. What the work shows at the level of the full study, not this receptor alone: Clinical and demographic metadata were provided uncurated, with the amount varying by source and participant.

The immunoSEQ Assay, a bias-controlled multiplex PCR, was used to amplify TCRbeta CDR3 regions from genomic DNA. Regarding the original processing steps: The number of nucleated cells in each sample was estimated from the amplification of reference gene primers within the assay. Sequence reads were collapsed and filtered to measure the absolute abundance of every unique TCRbeta CDR3 rearrangement. Productive Simpson clonality was computed per sample as the square root of Simpson's diversity index over productive rearrangements. Held by TCRdb, this immuneACCESS table contains in-frame sequences only and omits some clones. Under half of the omission traces to an unresolved V gene where checked; the cause of the rest is unknown. Clone size and the V and J calls come from that table; the DNA yielded D and trimming. The sample table contains around 140,000 clones; only one count was recorded for about 87% of them. In total, the top ten clones hold 1.5% to 2% of the sample.

This clonotype was obtained from a woman in her 50s with acute or convalescent COVID-19. The sample was peripheral blood. Recombination linked TRBV6-5 to TRBJ1-5, with the D gene too uncertain to name. The CDR3 protein: CASSYSNGDQPQHF. At the DNA level, the sequence is TGTGCCAGCAGTTACTCGAATGGAGATCAGCCCCAGCATTTT.